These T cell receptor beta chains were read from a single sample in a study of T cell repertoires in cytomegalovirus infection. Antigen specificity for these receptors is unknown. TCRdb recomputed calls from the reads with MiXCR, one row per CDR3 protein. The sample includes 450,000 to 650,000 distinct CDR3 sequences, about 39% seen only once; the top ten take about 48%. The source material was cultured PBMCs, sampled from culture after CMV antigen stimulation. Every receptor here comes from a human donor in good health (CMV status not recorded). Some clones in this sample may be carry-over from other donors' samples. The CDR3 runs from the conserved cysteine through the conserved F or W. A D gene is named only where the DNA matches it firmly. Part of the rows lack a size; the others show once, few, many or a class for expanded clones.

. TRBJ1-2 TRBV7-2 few TGTGCCAGCAGCTTTATCGTCGGACACATCTATGGCTACACCTTC CASSFIVGHIYGYTF
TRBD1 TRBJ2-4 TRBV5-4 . TGTGCCAGCAGTTATAAGGGGGCGCAAGCCAAAAACATTCAGTACTTC CASSYKGAQAKNIQYF
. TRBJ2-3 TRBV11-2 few TGTGCCAGCAGCCGCCAGCAAAATACGCAGTATTTT CASSRQQNTQYF
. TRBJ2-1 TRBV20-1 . TGCAGTGCTAGAGATATGAGGAGAAGTGACAATGAGCAGTTCTTC CSARDMRRSDNEQFF
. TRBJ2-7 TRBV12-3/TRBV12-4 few TGTGCCAGCAGTTTCTGGGGTAGTCTAGGGGAGCAGTACTTC CASSFWGSLGEQYF
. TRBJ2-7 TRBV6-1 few TGTGCCAGCAGTGAAGTGGGGTTTCAGGCTCCCTACGAGCAGTACTTC CASSEVGFQAPYEQYF
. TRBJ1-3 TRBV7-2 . TGTGCCACCGGTGGTGGCCGGGGCTCTGGAAACACCATATATTTT CATGGGRGSGNTIYF
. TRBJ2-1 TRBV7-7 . TGTGCCAGCAGCTCCGGCCCCAGTAATGAGCAGTTCTTC CASSSGPSNEQFF
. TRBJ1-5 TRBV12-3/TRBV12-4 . TGTGCCAGCAGTGCGCGGCAGGGGCTACAGCCCCAGCATTTT CASSARQGLQPQHF
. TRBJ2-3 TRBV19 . TGTGCCAGTAGTGACCTTGGAGCCTCCGGCACAGATACGCAGTATTTT CASSDLGASGTDTQYF
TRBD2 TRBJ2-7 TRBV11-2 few TGTGCCAGCAGCTTAGATAGCGGGAGGGCCGCATACGAGCAGTACTTC CASSLDSGRAAYEQYF
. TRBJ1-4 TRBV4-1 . TGCGCCAGCAGCCAAGCGGGGGTTAATGAAAAACTGTTTTTT CASSQAGVNEKLFF
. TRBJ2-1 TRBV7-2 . TGTGCCAGCAATTCTCCGGGGGTCCACAATGAGCAGTTCTTC CASNSPGVHNEQFF
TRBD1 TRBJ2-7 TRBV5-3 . TGTGCCAGCAGCTGGACAGGGAACTCCGAGCAGTACTTC CASSWTGNSEQYF
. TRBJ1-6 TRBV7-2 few TGTGCCAGCAGCTTAGTTCCGGGGAGTAATTCACCCCTCCACTTT CASSLVPGSNSPLHF
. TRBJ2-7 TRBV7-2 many TGTGCCAGCAGCTTTTCTAGCGATCTCTCCTACGAGCAGTACTTC CASSFSSDLSYEQYF
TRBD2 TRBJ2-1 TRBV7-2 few TGTGCCAGCAGCCCTCTAGCGGGGGCCTACTACAATGAGCAGTTCTTC CASSPLAGAYYNEQFF
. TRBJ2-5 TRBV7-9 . TGTGCCAGCAGCCCTCTGGGACCTCAAGAGACCCAGTACTTC CASSPLGPQETQYF
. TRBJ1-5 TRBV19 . TGTGCCAGCAACCCTACAGGGTTTAGTCAGCCCCAGCATTTT CASNPTGFSQPQHF
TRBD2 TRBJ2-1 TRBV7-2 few TGTGCCAGCAGCTTGAGAATCGGGGGGGATGAGCAGTTCTTC CASSLRIGGDEQFF
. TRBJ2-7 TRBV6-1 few TGTGCCAGCAGTGCACAACTGGACGGTTACGAGCAGTACTTC CASSAQLDGYEQYF
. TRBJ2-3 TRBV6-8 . TGTGCCAGCAGTACCCGGGGCGGTTGGGGCACAGATACGCAGTATTTT CASSTRGGWGTDTQYF
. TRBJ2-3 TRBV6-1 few TGTGCCAGCAGTCCGGACCACTCCACAGATACGCAGTATTTT CASSPDHSTDTQYF
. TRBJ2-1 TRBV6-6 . TGTGCCAGCAGTTACGGGCCTATGGGGGCGCTTTTGGAGCAGTTCTTC CASSYGPMGALLEQFF
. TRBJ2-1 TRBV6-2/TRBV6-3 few TGTGCCAGCAGTTACGACTCGGCAAGGGAGCAGTTCTTC CASSYDSAREQFF
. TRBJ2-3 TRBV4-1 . TGTGCCAGCAGCCAAGGCTACAGACGTCTCACTCCAGATACGCAGTATTTT CASSQGYRRLTPDTQYF
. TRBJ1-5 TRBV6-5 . TGTGCCAGCAGTTACCGGGGGGGGGCAGGGAGCAATCAGCCCCAGCATTTT CASSYRGGAGSNQPQHF
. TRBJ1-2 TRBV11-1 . TGTGCCAGCAGCGAAGGCCCAGGGGACAACTATGGCTACACCTTC CASSEGPGDNYGYTF
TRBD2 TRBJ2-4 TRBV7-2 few TGTGCCAGCAGCCCCAGCGGGAGCGAACTCCAGTACTTC CASSPSGSELQYF
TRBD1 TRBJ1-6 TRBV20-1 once TGCAGTGCTAGGAGGACAGGGCCCTATAATTCACCCCTCCACTTT CSARRTGPYNSPLHF
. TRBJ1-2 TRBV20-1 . TGCAGTTATCGGTCTAACTATGGCTACACCTTC CSYRSNYGYTF
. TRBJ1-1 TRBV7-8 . TGTGCCAGCACCGCAGTGGGGAGAAACACTGAAGCTTTCTTT CASTAVGRNTEAFF
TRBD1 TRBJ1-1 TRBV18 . TGTGCCAGCTCAAGGACAGGCATCACTGAAGCTTTCTTT CASSRTGITEAFF
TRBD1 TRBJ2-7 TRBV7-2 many TGTGCCAGCAGCAGGGACAGGTCGGCATCCTACGAGCAGTACTTC CASSRDRSASYEQYF
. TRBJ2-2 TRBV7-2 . TGTGCCAGCAGACTCTTTGGTGGGACCGGGGAGCTGTTTTTT CASRLFGGTGELFF
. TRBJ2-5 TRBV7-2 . TGTGCCAGCAGCTTGCTAAGGGGAGGTGATACCCAGTACTTC CASSLLRGGDTQYF
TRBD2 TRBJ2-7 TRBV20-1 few TGCAGTGCTGAGGCTAGCGGTACCTACGAGCAGTACTTC CSAEASGTYEQYF
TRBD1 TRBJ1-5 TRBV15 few TGTGCCACCAGCCTGGACAGGAGCGATCAGCCCCAGCATTTT CATSLDRSDQPQHF
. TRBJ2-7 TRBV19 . TGTGCCAGTAGTATAGGGGCCGGGAAGCGACCCTACGAGCAGTACTTC CASSIGAGKRPYEQYF
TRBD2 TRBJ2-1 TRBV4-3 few TGCGCCAGCAGCCAAGTAGGGACTAGCGGCTACAATGAGCAGTTCTTC CASSQVGTSGYNEQFF
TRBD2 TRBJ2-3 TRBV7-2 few TGTGCCAGCAGCCCACGACTAGCCTCAGATACGCAGTATTTT CASSPRLASDTQYF
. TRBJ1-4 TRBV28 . TGTGCCAGCAGTTCGCCGGGGTTGGCCACAACTAATGAAAAACTGTTTTTT CASSSPGLATTNEKLFF
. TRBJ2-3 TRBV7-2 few TGTGCCAGCAGCTCTCTTTTAGCAGATACGCAGTATTTT CASSSLLADTQYF
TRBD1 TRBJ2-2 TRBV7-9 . TGTGCCAGCAGCTCAACACGATGGGGGACAGACGCGAACACCGGGGAGCTGTTTTTT CASSSTRWGTDANTGELFF
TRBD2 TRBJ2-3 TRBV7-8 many TGTGCCAGCAGCTTAGCGCGTGCGGCGGGGGGGCGGGATACGCAGTATTTT CASSLARAAGGRDTQYF
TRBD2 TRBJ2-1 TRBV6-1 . TGTGCCAGCAGCCGCCCGGGAGGGCCTTACAATGAGCAGTTCTTC CASSRPGGPYNEQFF
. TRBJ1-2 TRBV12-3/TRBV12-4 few TGTGCCAGCAGTTTAGCGCGACGACTTGTTAAGCGGTCGGGTGGCTACACCTTC CASSLARRLVKRSGGYTF
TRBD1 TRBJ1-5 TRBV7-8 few TGTGCCAGCACCGAGGGGGCAGGGAATCTACAGCCCCAGCATTTT CASTEGAGNLQPQHF
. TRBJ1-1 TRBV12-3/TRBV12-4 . TGTGCCAGCAGCCCGGTGGGGGACGCTGAAGCTTTCTTT CASSPVGDAEAFF
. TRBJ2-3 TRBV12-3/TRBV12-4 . TGTGCCAGCAGTTCCCCTACTAGCACAGATACGCAGTATTTT CASSSPTSTDTQYF
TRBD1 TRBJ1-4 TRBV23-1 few TGCGCCAGCAGCCGTACCGACAGGGAGGTTGGAAAACTGTTTTTT CASSRTDREVGKLFF
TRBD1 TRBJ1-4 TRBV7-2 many TGTGCCAGCAGCTCCCCGGGGAGGGGGCGAGGCGAAAAACTGTTTTTT CASSSPGRGRGEKLFF
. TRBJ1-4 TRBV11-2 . TGTGCCAGCAGCTCAGAATCGGCCGAAGTAGGTGAAAAACTGTTTTTT CASSSESAEVGEKLFF
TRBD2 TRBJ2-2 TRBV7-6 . TGTGCCAGCAGCCCCCGACTAGCGGGGGGGCCGGGCACCGGGGAGCTGTTTTTT CASSPRLAGGPGTGELFF
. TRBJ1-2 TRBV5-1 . TGCGCCAGCAGCTCAAAGTCGGGCCCACCCGACTATGGCTACACCTTC CASSSKSGPPDYGYTF